The T cell receptor beta chain under discussion was sequenced for a study of blood T cell dynamics during melanoma immunotherapy. Time point in this sample: pre-treatment baseline. The assay was immunoSEQ multiplex PCR, and TCRdb's table has in-frame clones only and misses some. The table has about 4,900 clones, around 85% seen once. Sequenced here: blood, sampled from a patient treated with checkpoint blockade. The origin of this receptor is a human donor with melanoma.

CDR3 DNA sequence: TGTGCCAGCAGCTTCGGCAGGTACAATGAGCAGTTCTTC. Translating it yields CASSFGRYNEQFF. The chain uses TRBV7-8 and TRBJ2-1; D remains ambiguous. The CDR3 covers 13 residues. From germline, CDR1 is SGHVS and CDR2 FQNEAQ. V was clipped by 3 bases and J by 4 bases, with 7 bases between them. The full variable domain, completed using reference TRBV7-8 and TRBJ2-1, is GAGVSQSPRYKVAKRGQDVALRCDPISGHVSLFWYQQALGQGPEFLTYFQNEAQLDKSGLPSDRFFAERPEGSVSTLKIQRTQQEDSAVYLCASSFGRYNEQFFGPGTRLTVL.